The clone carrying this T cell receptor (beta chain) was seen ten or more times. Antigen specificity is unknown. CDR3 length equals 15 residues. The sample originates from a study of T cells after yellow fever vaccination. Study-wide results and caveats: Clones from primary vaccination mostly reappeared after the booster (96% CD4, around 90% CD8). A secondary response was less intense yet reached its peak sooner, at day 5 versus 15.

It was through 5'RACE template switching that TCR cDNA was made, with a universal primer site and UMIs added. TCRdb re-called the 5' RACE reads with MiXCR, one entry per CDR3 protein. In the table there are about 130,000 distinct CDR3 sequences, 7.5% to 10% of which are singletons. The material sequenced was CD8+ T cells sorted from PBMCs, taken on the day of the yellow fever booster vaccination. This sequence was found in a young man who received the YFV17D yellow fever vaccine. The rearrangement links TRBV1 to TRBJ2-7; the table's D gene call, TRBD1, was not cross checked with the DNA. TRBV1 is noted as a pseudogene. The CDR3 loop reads CTSSQTGGETYEQYF. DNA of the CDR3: TGCACCAGCAGCCAGACAGGGGGTGAAACCTACGAGCAGTACTTC.